This TCR beta chain was sequenced in a study of metastatic and nonmetastatic thyroid tumors. As for the study in general: The study looked at repertoires side by side in blood and in tumor or nodule tissue from malignant and benign thyroid patients. Study results and limitations: Significantly greater TCR beta diversity was reportedly found in malignant thyroid tumors than in benign nodules (in blood and tumor).

In the original processing: In papillary thyroid cancer, a distant-metastasis classifier was built using CDR3 differences across clinicopathological groups. TCRdb reanalyzed the PCR reads via MiXCR. TCRdb's processing, not the authors' own work, is the source of the V and J calls. The sample consists of several thousand clones, about 25% of them appearing once. Trimming left V 3 bases short and J 7 bases short, with 15 bases between. This CDR3 region has 15 residues. Germline V CDR1 and CDR2: MGHRA, YSYEKL. On this clone: What it binds is not known.

Each patient went into thyroid surgery without having received any treatment. The sequencing sample was made of adjacent normal tissue. The rearrangement uses TRBV4-1 and TRBJ2-2; tentative D call: TRBD1 (6 bases). The clonotype originates from a male donor with papillary thyroid cancer or a benign thyroid nodule (not recorded which). Some clones in this sample may be carry-over from other donors' samples. The CDR3 nucleotides are TGCGCCAGCAGCCATCCCGACAGGTTTGGCGGGGAGCTGTTTTTT. Amino acid sequence: CASSHPDRFGGELFF.